This TCR beta chain came from a study of T cell clonotyping in hematopoietic cell transplantation. Generated by immunoSEQ multiplex PCR, the TCRdb table keeps only in-frame clones and is missing some. Here the sample spans 10,000 to 15,000 clones, roughly 90% being singletons. This CDR3 region has 13 residues. Trimming took off 4 bases at V and 1 base at J, with 7 bases between the two ends. Germline CDR1 and CDR2: SGHAT and FQNNGV. Worth noting for this clone: Its antigen is unidentified.

Whole-study results and caveats: Pathologically expanded recipient clonotypes increased progressively from day 30 to day 180 as diversity fell. Broader posttransplant TCR repertoire diversity was predicted by graft donor and pretransplant recipient Inverse Simpson Index values. At the given depth, recipient repertoires were over 95% de novo clonotypes.

The chain is built from TRBV11-2 and TRBJ1-1; maybe TRBD1 (5 bases). The origin of this receptor is a young man in good health. Some clones in this sample may be carry-over from other donors' samples. Source material: peripheral blood mononuclear cells. CDR3 sequence: CASSSQGNTEAFF. CDR3 nucleotide sequence: TGTGCCAGCAGCTCTCAGGGGAACACTGAAGCTTTCTTT.